One and the same sample provided the 26 T cell receptor beta chains below, sequenced in a study of T cells after yellow fever vaccination (dated by TCRdb to the late 2010s). Library generation was performed with 5' RACE. The listed sequencing device is Illumina NovaSeq 6000. TCRdb applied fastp at Q25 and MiXCR to the public reads, then kept only in-frame beta chains. Each CDR3 protein appears once, grouped with its most common genes and DNA. The sample data list roughly 160,000 distinct CDR3 sequences, and approximately 10% of these were observed just once. The top ten clonotypes cover roughly 33% of the sample. The sample's treatment or condition label, decoded: live attenuated yellow fever vaccine strain. This specimen consisted of CD8+ T cells sorted from PBMCs, obtained 45 days after the yellow fever booster vaccination. These TCRs come from a young man who received the YFV17D yellow fever vaccine.

This clonotype was observed many times. The chain couples TRBV11-2 to TRBJ2-5, with 8 bases that match TRBD2. The CDR3 loop spans 16 amino acids. J gave up 1 base and V 1 base, and 5 bases lay outside the gene matches. Germline loops: CDR1 SGHAT, CDR2 FQNNGV. This chain's CDR3 is CASSLGTSGGQETQYF. Here the CDR3 DNA reads TGTGCCAGCAGCTTAGGAACCAGCGGGGGCCAAGAGACCCAGTACTTC.

This clonotype was seen a handful of times. The gene calls are TRBV9 and TRBJ2-3, with D possibly matching TRBD1 (5 bases). The CDR3 is made up of 17 amino acids. Germline V gene lookup returns CDR1 SGDLS and CDR2 YYNGEE. Trimming cost V 0 bases and J 4 bases, with 18 bases left between them. CDR3 loop: CASSVGERVGAADTQYF. CDR3 sequence (DNA): TGTGCCAGCAGCGTAGGGGAAAGAGTAGGGGCTGCAGATACGCAGTATTTT.

The V call is TRBV25-1, the J call TRBJ2-1; 9 nucleotides match TRBD1. This CDR3 contains 14 residues. CDR1 is MGHDK and CDR2 is SYGVNS in the germline V gene. The V and J ends lost 5 bases and 8 bases, in that order; junction bases with no gene match: 7. CDR3 nucleotides: TGTGCCAGCAGTAGAACAGGGGGCTTCGATGAGCAGTTCTTC. It yields the protein CASSRTGGFDEQFF.

This rearrangement joins TRBV5-1 to TRBJ1-1; D gene unclear. Germline V lookup: CDR1 SGHRS, CDR2 YFSETQ. The V end lost 0 bases, the J end lost 2 bases, and 14 bases lay between the germline ends. The CDR3 has 16 residues. This CDR3 is CASSLANIGLNTEAFF. The CDR3 nucleotides are TGCGCCAGCAGCTTGGCCAATATAGGGTTAAACACTGAAGCTTTCTTT.

The J gene is TRBJ1-5, the V gene TRBV27; possible D gene TRBD1, 5 bases. The CDR3 has 14 amino acids. V was pared by 7 bases and J by 1 base, with 11 bases between. Germline CDR1 and CDR2: MNHEY and SMNVEV (reference sequence). The CDR3 sequence is CASTAPGSNQPQHF. The DNA of the CDR3 is TGTGCCAGCACCGCTCCAGGGAGCAATCAGCCCCAGCATTTT.

The V call is TRBV20-1, the J call TRBJ2-3; perhaps TRBD2 as D (5 bases). CDR1 is DFQATT and CDR2 is SNEGSKA in the germline V gene (reference sequence). This CDR3 has 13 residues. The V end was cut by 3 bases, the J end by 5 bases, with 12 bases between. CDR3 bases: TGCAGTGCTAGTCCGAGGGAAAGAGATACGCAGTATTTT. Translated, it gives CSASPRERDTQYF.

The chain uses TRBV6-2 or TRBV6-3 and TRBJ2-1; D ambiguous. V was shortened by 5 bases and J by 7 bases, with 12 bases between the two germline ends. The germline V gene encodes CDR1 MNHEY and CDR2 SVGEGT. This CDR3 is built from 13 residues. Written as DNA, the CDR3 is TGTGCCAGCAGTAGCCCTTGGGGTAATGAGCAGTTCTTC. Amino acid sequence: CASSSPWGNEQFF.

The chain combines TRBV3-1 with TRBJ2-7, with 11 positions matching TRBD1. The CDR3 spans 15 residues. V lost 5 bases, J lost 5 bases, and 8 bases stayed unmatched. Looked up from germline, CDR1 is LGHDT and CDR2 is YNNKEL (reference sequence). CDR3 loop: CASSDRDRGVDEQYF. CDR3 DNA: TGTGCCAGCAGCGACCGGGACAGGGGGGTCGACGAGCAGTACTTC.

This clonotype appeared many times. The chain carries TRBV7-3 and TRBJ2-1, with D possibly being TRBD1 or TRBD2 (5 bases each). This CDR3 region has 13 residues. The V gene lost 5 bases and the J gene lost 7 bases, with 12 bases spanning the gap. The germline CDR1 and CDR2 sequences are SGHTA and FQGTGA. The CDR3 is CASSGGGWNEQFF. The CDR3 DNA sequence: TGTGCCAGCAGCGGGGGTGGGTGGAATGAGCAGTTCTTC.

This clonotype was picked up many times. V and J are TRBV27 and TRBJ2-7, with D maybe TRBD2 (6 bases). Trimming took 6 bases from V and 2 from J, leaving 14 bases between them. Germline CDR1 reads MNHEY; CDR2 reads SMNVEV (reference sequence). CDR3 length: 14 residues. This CDR3 is CASSPGRTTYEQYF. CDR3 coding DNA: TGTGCCAGCAGCCCCGGACGGACTACCTACGAGCAGTACTTC.

This chain connects TRBV4-1 to TRBJ2-2, with TRBD2 identical over 7 bases. This CDR3 comprises 14 residues. Germline V gives CDR1 MGHRA, CDR2 YSYEKL. With V trimmed by 4 bases and J by 7 bases, 6 bases remained unmatched. Here the CDR3 DNA reads TGCGCCAGCAGCCCTGAGGGAGGGTTCGGGGAGCTGTTTTTT. Residues: CASSPEGGFGELFF.

Only a few counts were recorded for this clonotype. The rearrangement links TRBV5-8 to TRBJ2-7; either TRBD1 or TRBD2 may fit D (6 bases each). The germline CDR1 and CDR2 sequences are SGHTS and YDEGEE. The CDR3 covers 15 residues. Trimming removed 4 bases from V and 0 bases from J, with 14 bases in between. CDR3 nucleotides: TGTGCCAGCAGCCCGCACGGGGGCGCCTCCTACGAGCAGTACTTC. It encodes CASSPHGGASYEQYF.

This clonotype was detected a few times. The chain couples TRBV6-5 to TRBJ2-3; 7 positions agree with TRBD2. The CDR3 runs to 15 residues. The V gene's germline CDR1 is MNHEY and CDR2 SVGAGI. V lost 6 bases to trimming and J lost 3 bases; unmatched junction nucleotides: 9. CDR3 in amino acids: CASRPGLVGTDTQYF. Written as DNA, the CDR3 is TGTGCCAGCAGACCAGGACTAGTAGGGACAGATACGCAGTATTTT.

The V call is TRBV9, the J call TRBJ2-5; 12 nucleotides line up with TRBD2. This CDR3 region has 14 residues. Per the germline V gene, CDR1 is SGDLS and CDR2 is YYNGEE. V was pared by 4 bases and J by 5 bases, with 3 bases of the junction left unmatched. The CDR3: CASSSGLAGETQYF. As DNA, the CDR3 is TGTGCCAGCAGCTCCGGACTAGCGGGGGAGACCCAGTACTTC.

This clonotype was detected ten times or more. The genes are TRBV14 and TRBJ1-1; D not certain. Germline V lookup: CDR1 SGHDN, CDR2 FVKESK. The CDR3 spans 15 residues. The germline V and J ends were trimmed by 0 bases and 1 base, with 9 bases remaining between them. The CDR3 protein is CASSQEWTTNTEAFF. The CDR3 DNA reads as TGTGCCAGCAGCCAAGAGTGGACGACGAACACTGAAGCTTTCTTT.

This clonotype was seen at least ten times. J is TRBJ2-2 and V is TRBV14, with D unresolved. The V and J ends lost 2 bases and 2 bases respectively, with 15 bases between them. The CDR3 is made up of 17 amino acids. Germline CDR1 is SGHDN and CDR2 is FVKESK. The CDR3 region has the DNA TGTGCCAGCAGCCAACCCCCGGTGGGTCAAAACACCGGGGAGCTGTTTTTT. Protein product: CASSQPPVGQNTGELFF.

CDR3 DNA sequence: TGTGCCAGCAGTGAAGGCCCGGGCCTAGGGGAGACCCAGTACTTC. It specifies CASSEGPGLGETQYF. The chain combines TRBV2 with TRBJ2-5; D gene uncertain. Germline lookup yields CDR1 SNHLY and CDR2 FYNNEI. V was cut by 1 base and J by 5 bases, with 14 bases left in between. This CDR3 is 15 amino acids long.

This clonotype was seen only a few times. The J gene is TRBJ1-1, the V gene TRBV7-3; a weak D match, TRBD1 (6 bases). V gave up 0 bases and J gave up 3 bases, with 14 bases separating them. The CDR3 loop spans 16 amino acids. Per germline, CDR1 SGHTA and CDR2 FQGTGA. In nucleotides, the CDR3 is TGTGCCAGCAGCTTAACGGGGGGCAGGGGATACACTGAAGCTTTCTTT. Translating gives CASSLTGGRGYTEAFF.

The chain carries TRBV7-6 and TRBJ2-7, with D possibly TRBD2 on 7 matching bases. The V gene's germline CDR1 is SGHVS and CDR2 FNYEAQ. The CDR3 extends over 17 amino acids. V was shortened by 1 base and J by 2 bases, with 18 bases between the two germline ends. CDR3: CASSLGSKGGGTYEQYF. The CDR3 DNA follows: TGTGCCAGCAGCTTAGGTTCCAAGGGGGGGGGCACCTACGAGCAGTACTTC.

The chain couples TRBV6-2 or TRBV6-3 to TRBJ1-1, with 10 positions matching TRBD1. The CDR3 is 18 residues long. Unmatched junction bases numbered 10, after V lost 0 bases and J lost 3 bases. CDR1 is MNHEY, CDR2 SVGEGT, per germline. This CDR3 is CASSYSAGTGARDTEAFF. The CDR3 coding sequence is TGTGCCAGCAGTTACTCCGCCGGGACAGGGGCTCGAGACACTGAAGCTTTCTTT.

The chain recombines TRBV2 with TRBJ2-5; no definite D call. The CDR3 sequence is 15 residues long. The V end was cut by 7 bases, the J end by 2 bases, with 17 bases between. Germline V gene sequence: CDR1 SNHLY, CDR2 FYNNEI. Written as DNA, the CDR3 is TGTGCCAGCACCCCTAGGACCGAGCTACAAGAGACCCAGTACTTC. It is translated as CASTPRTELQETQYF.

V gene TRBV19 combines with J gene TRBJ1-5; 7 nucleotides agree with TRBD1. With 8 bases clipped from V and 7 bases from J, the junction kept 14 bases outside the gene matches. CDR1 and CDR2 from the germline V gene are LNHDA and SQIVND (reference sequence). This CDR3 contains 15 residues. This CDR3 is CASSATGSGEQPQHF. The CDR3, as DNA: TGTGCCAGTTCAGCGACAGGGTCGGGTGAACAGCCCCAGCATTTT.

This clonotype was observed at least ten times. The chain recombines TRBV29-1 with TRBJ2-1; the D gene is possibly TRBD2 (6 bases). V was pared by 7 bases and J by 15 bases, with 19 bases between. Germline lookup yields CDR1 SQVTM and CDR2 ANQGSEA. The CDR3 covers 11 residues. The CDR3 DNA reads as TGCAGCGCCCTGAGCGGGCTCCAAGGGTTCTTC. Translating gives CSALSGLQGFF.

This chain uses TRBV7-9 with TRBJ2-3, with 9 bases lining up with TRBD2. Germline V gives CDR1 SEHNR, CDR2 FQNEAQ (reference sequence). The V segment lost 2 bases and the J segment 2 bases; nucleotides outside the gene matches: 5. The CDR3 totals 16 residues. The CDR3 nucleotides are TGTGCCAGCAGCTTACGCGCTAGCGGGAACACAGATACGCAGTATTTT. Translation gives CASSLRASGNTDTQYF.

This chain uses TRBV7-8 with TRBJ1-5; 8 bases align to TRBD1. With 5 bases clipped from V and 6 bases from J, the junction kept 12 bases outside the gene matches. The V gene's germline CDR1 is SGHVS and CDR2 FQNEAQ. The CDR3 extends over 16 amino acids. In DNA, the CDR3 is TGTGCCAGCAGCCAACGAGTACGACAGGGGAGTCAGCCCCAGCATTTT. It specifies CASSQRVRQGSQPQHF.

This clonotype was counted only a few times. The V gene is TRBV28, the J gene TRBJ2-7; tentatively, D is TRBD1 (6 bases). Trimming removed 4 bases at V and 4 bases at J, with 11 bases between. The CDR3 covers 13 residues. Looked up from germline, CDR1 is MDHEN and CDR2 is SYDVKM. CDR3 in DNA: TGTGCCAGCAGTTGGGGACAAGATTACGAGCAGTACGTC. It yields the protein CASSWGQDYEQYV.